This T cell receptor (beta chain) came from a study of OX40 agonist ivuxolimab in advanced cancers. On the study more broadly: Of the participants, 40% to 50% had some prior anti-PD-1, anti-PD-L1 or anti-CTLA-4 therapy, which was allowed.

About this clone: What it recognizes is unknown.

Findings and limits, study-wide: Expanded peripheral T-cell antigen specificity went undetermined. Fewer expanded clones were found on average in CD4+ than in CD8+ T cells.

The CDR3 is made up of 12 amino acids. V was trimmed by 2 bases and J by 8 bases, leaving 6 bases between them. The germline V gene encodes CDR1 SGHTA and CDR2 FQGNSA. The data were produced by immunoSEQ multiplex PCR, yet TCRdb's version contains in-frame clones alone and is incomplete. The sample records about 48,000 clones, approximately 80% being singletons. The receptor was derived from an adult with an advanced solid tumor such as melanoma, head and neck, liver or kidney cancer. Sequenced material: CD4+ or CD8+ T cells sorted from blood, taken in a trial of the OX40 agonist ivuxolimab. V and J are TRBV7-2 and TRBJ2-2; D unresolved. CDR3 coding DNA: TGTGCCAGCAGCTTATTCCCTGGGGAGCTGTTTTTT. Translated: CASSLFPGELFF.